This T cell receptor beta chain was recovered during a study of blood T cell repertoires in COVID-19. Authors' analysis steps: Nucleated cell counts were estimated from reference gene primer amplification. This table comes from immunoSEQ multiplex PCR, and its TCRdb copy is limited to in-frame clones, with some not included. V, J and clone size derive from that table, while D and trimming were established from the DNA sequence. Here the sample spans 130,000 or so clones, roughly four fifths being singletons. As for this clone: No conserved phenylalanine or tryptophan is present at the end of the CDR3, so a read error is the likely explanation. The DNA is left out, because the CDR3 cannot be placed on it with certainty; the CDR3 is given as TCRdb lists it.

Allocation to cohorts depended on clinical history reported by the participants. The CDR3 contains 12 residues when both ends are counted. Germline V gene data show CDR1 as SEHNR and CDR2 as FQNEAQ (reference sequence). The sample consisted of PBMCs or T cells enriched from blood (not recorded which). The origin of this receptor is a man under 40 who had recovered from COVID-19. The chain has TRBV7-9 and TRBJ1-1; the table's D call TRBD1 went unverified against the DNA. The CDR3 loop is CASSLEDKSSKV.